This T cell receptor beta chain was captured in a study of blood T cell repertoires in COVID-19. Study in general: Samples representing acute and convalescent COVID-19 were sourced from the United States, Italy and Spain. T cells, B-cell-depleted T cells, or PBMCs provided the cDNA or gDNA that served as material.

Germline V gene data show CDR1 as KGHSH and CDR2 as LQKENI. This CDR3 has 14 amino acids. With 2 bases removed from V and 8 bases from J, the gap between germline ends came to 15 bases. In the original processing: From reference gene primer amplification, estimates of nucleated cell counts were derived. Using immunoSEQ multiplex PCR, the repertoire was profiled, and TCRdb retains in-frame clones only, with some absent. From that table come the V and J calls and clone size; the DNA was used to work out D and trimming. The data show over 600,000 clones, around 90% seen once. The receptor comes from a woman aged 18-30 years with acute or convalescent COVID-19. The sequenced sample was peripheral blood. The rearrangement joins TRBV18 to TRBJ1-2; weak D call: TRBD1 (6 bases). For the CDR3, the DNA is TGTGCCAGCTCACCAGGCCCAGGGGTGAAGGGCTACACCTTC. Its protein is CASSPGPGVKGYTF.